The clone carrying this T cell receptor beta chain has a handful of counts. The antigen remains undetermined. CDR1 SGHAT and CDR2 FQDESV come from the germline V gene (reference sequence). The CDR3 has 18 amino acids. J lost 1 base, V lost 0 bases, and 6 bases had no gene match. The sample belongs to a study of T-cell reconstitution after alpha-beta-depleted transplantation in children. Study-wide points: Day-60 TCRbeta diversity that was high in some patients was derived from surviving recipient T cells and thymic progenitors. A year had passed since transplant, and T-cell counts and diversity by then came mostly from newly produced T cells. Several hundred expanded graft clones reportedly supplied alpha-beta T cells about two months after transplant.

Construction of the TCRbeta library involved unique molecular identifiers. TCRdb reprocessed the PCR reads via MiXCR and lists one record per CDR3 protein. The sample yields about 590,000 distinct CDR3 sequences, over 10% seen once. The sample consisted of PBMCs, mostly from graft donor cells, taken 360 days after TCRalphabeta/CD19-depleted stem cell transplant. The chain combines TRBV11-1 with TRBJ2-1; 10 bases map to TRBD2. The receptor was isolated from a male patient aged 5 to 17 who had a stem cell transplant for acute myeloid leukemia, so the T cells may come from the graft donor. The CDR3 loop is CASSLAILAGRSYNEQFF. The CDR3 DNA reads TGTGCCAGCAGCTTAGCCATACTAGCGGGGAGGTCCTACAATGAGCAGTTCTTC.